This T cell receptor (beta chain) is drawn from a study of cytomegalovirus exposure and HLA in healthy donors. The PCR made use of 60 Vbeta and 13 Jbeta primers. Sequencing was performed with immunoSEQ multiplex PCR; in TCRdb, only in-frame clones are kept and a portion is missing. The table includes over 150,000 clones, over 70% detected once. The donors (healthy individuals) were bone marrow donors. This CDR3 is 15 amino acids long. Per the germline V gene, CDR1 is MGHRA and CDR2 is YSYEKL. Trimming left V 1 base short and J 4 bases short, with 13 bases between. Study-level findings and limits: The authors later found most CMV-associated TCR beta chains appeared HLA-restricted.

Comments on this clone: Its matching antigen is unknown.

The V call is TRBV4-1, the J call TRBJ2-5; tentatively, D is TRBD1 (6 bases). Sequenced material: PBMCs. The clonotype comes from a woman in her thirties in good health and CMV-seronegative. CDR3 residues: CASSQGQGIGETQYF. The CDR3 region has the DNA TGCGCCAGCAGCCAAGGGCAGGGGATCGGAGAGACCCAGTACTTC.